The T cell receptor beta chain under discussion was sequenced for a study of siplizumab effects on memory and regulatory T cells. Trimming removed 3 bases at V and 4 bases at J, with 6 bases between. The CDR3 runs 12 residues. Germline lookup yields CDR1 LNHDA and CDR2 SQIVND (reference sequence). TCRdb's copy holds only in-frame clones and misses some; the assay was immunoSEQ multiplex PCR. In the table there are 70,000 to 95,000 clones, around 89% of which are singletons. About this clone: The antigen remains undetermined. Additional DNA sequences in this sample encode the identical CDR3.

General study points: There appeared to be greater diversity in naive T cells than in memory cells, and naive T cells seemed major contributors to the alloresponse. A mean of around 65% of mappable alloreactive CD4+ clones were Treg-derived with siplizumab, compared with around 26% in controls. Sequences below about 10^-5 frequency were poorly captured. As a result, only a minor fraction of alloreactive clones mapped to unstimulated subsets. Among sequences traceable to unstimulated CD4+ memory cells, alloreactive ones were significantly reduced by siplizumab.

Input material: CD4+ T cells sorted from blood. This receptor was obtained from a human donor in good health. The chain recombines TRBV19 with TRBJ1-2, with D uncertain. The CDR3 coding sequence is TGTGCCAGTAGTATTGTAGGCTATGGCTACACCTTC. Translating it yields CASSIVGYGYTF.